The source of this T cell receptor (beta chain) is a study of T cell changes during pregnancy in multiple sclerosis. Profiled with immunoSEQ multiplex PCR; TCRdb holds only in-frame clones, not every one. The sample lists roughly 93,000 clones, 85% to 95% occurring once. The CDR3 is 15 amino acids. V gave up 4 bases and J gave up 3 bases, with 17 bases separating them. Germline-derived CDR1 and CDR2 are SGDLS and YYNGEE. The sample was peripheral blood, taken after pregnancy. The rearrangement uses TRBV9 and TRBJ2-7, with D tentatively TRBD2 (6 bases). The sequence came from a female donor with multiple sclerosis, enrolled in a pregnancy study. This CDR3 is CASSPRELAYYEQYF. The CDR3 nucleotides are TGTGCCAGCAGCCCTCGAGAACTAGCCTACTACGAGCAGTACTTC.